The present TCR beta chain was sequenced within a study of blood T cell repertoires in COVID-19. TCRdb's copy holds only in-frame clones and misses some; the assay was immunoSEQ multiplex PCR. Among 200,000 to 250,000 clones listed, around 75% were seen once. Losses at the gene ends were 6 bases for V and 1 base for J; bases not matched to a gene: 12. This CDR3 has 16 amino acids. CDR1 KGHSH and CDR2 LQKENI come from the germline V gene. This receptor was obtained from a human donor in a cohort sampled during active COVID-19. The chain is built from TRBV18 and TRBJ2-7; 7 bases are a match to TRBD1. The sequenced material came from peripheral blood. CDR3 loop: CASSGQAASTSYEQYF. For the CDR3, the DNA is TGTGCCAGCTCCGGACAGGCGGCGTCTACATCCTACGAGCAGTACTTC.